The T cell receptor beta chain described here comes from a study of CD8 T cells in Susac syndrome. The T cells that were sequenced for TCR beta were CD8+ and CD4+ cells from blood. V dropped 2 bases and J dropped 5 bases, with 6 bases sitting between them. The germline gives CDR1 SQVTM, CDR2 ANQGSEA. The CDR3 has 11 amino acids. RNA in amounts of about 0.5 to 1 ug was reverse transcribed with random hexamers. TCRdb reprocessed the immunoSEQ multiplex PCR reads with MiXCR, giving one entry per CDR3 protein. The sample records 250,000 to 300,000 distinct CDR3 sequences, approximately 85% being singletons.

The chain recombines TRBV29-1 with TRBJ2-5, with D uncertain. This receptor was taken from a human donor with multiple sclerosis. Sequences were obtained from CD8+ T cells from PBMCs. The CDR3 loop is CSVESKETQYF. In nucleotides, the CDR3 is TGCAGCGTTGAATCTAAGGAGACCCAGTACTTC.